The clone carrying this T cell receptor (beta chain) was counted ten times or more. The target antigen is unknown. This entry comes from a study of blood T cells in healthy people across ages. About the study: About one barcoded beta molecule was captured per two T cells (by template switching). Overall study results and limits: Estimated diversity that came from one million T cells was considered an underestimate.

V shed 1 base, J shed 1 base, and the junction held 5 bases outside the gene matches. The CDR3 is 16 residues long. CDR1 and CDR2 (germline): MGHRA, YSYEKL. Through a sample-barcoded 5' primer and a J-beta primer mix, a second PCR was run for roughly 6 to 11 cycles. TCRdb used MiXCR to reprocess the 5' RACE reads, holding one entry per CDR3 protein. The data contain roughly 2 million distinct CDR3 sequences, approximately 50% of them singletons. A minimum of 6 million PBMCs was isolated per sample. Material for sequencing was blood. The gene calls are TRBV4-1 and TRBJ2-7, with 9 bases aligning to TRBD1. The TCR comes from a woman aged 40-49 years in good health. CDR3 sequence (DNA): TGCGCCAGCAGCCAAGGGCCGGGACAGGGATCCTACGAGCAGTACTTC. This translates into CASSQGPGQGSYEQYF.